Sequencing of this T cell receptor beta chain was carried out in a study of cytomegalovirus exposure and HLA in healthy donors. CDR1 SGHTA and CDR2 FQGNSA come from the germline V gene. The CDR3 sequence is 17 residues long. V shed 5 bases, J shed 0 bases, and the junction held 7 bases outside the gene matches. In this sample, this clone turned up a few times. Antigen unknown. General study points: As immune exposure information, only CMV serostatus was available. What a later analysis showed was that several of the most significant clusters appeared linked to common viral pathogens. Being indistinguishable, some V segments were excluded, TRBV6-2 and TRBV6-3 among them.

Researchers ran the PCR with 60 Vbeta and 13 Jbeta primers. Repertoires were generated with immunoSEQ multiplex PCR, while TCRdb's copy carries only in-frame clones and drops some. The table lists more than 100,000 clones, around 10% of them singletons. The rearrangement uses TRBV7-2 and TRBJ2-6; 7 positions agree with TRBD1. The sequencing sample was made of PBMCs. This clonotype was sampled from a woman in her thirties or forties in good health and CMV-seropositive. CDR3 nucleotides: TGTGCCAGCAGCCCTCGACAGGGAAGCTCTGGGGCCAACGTCCTGACTTTC. It encodes CASSPRQGSSGANVLTF.